Following are 25 T cell receptor beta chains from one sample sequenced in a study of blood T cell repertoires in COVID-19. Only in-frame clones appear in the TCRdb table, and some are missing; sequencing was by immunoSEQ multiplex PCR. The sample includes under 170,000 clones, around 84% of them seen just once. The material sequenced was peripheral blood. These receptors all come from a man in his 70s with acute or convalescent COVID-19.

This chain joins TRBV10-3 and TRBJ2-5; 8 nucleotides match TRBD1. J was trimmed by 4 bases and V by 3 bases; bases with no gene match: 4. Germline V gene lookup returns CDR1 ENHRY and CDR2 SYGVKD. The CDR3 extends over 14 amino acids. The CDR3: CAISDGQGVETQYF. The DNA for the CDR3 is TGTGCCATCAGTGACGGACAGGGCGTAGAGACCCAGTACTTC.

The chain links TRBV6-5 to TRBJ1-2; 8 bases line up with TRBD1. V dropped 6 bases and J dropped 4; count of bases not matched to a gene: 7. This CDR3 has 14 residues. Germline V lookup: CDR1 MNHEY, CDR2 SVGAGI. This CDR3 is CASRYQGTGYGYTF. The CDR3 nucleotides are TGTGCCAGCAGATACCAGGGGACAGGCTATGGCTACACCTTC.

The chain uses TRBV24-1 and TRBJ2-1; 12 bases are a match to TRBD1. V lost 1 base, J lost 7 bases, and 4 bases stayed unmatched. The CDR3 sequence is 16 residues long. The germline gives CDR1 KGHDR, CDR2 SFDVKD. This chain's CDR3 is CATSDFGTGGGNEQFF. DNA of the CDR3: TGTGCCACCAGTGATTTCGGGACAGGGGGCGGGAATGAGCAGTTCTTC.

The chain uses TRBV27 and TRBJ1-5, with D unresolved. CDR3 length: 18 amino acids. Germline V gives CDR1 MNHEY, CDR2 SMNVEV (reference sequence). V lost 0 bases and J 6 bases, leaving 21 bases between the germline ends. As DNA, the CDR3 is TGTGCCAGCAGTTTATCCCCCGACCCTCAGGCGCGGGGTCAGCCCCAGCATTTT. It encodes CASSLSPDPQARGQPQHF.

The chain uses TRBV4-1 and TRBJ2-5; weak D call: TRBD2 (6 bases). The CDR3 runs 17 residues. The ends were cut back, 2 bases at V and 2 bases at J, with 18 bases in the middle. In germline, CDR1 is MGHRA, CDR2 YSYEKL. In DNA, the CDR3 is TGCGCCAGCAGCCAAACCCGCACCGGAGGGTTTCAAGAGACCCAGTACTTC. It encodes CASSQTRTGGFQETQYF.

The V call is TRBV6-5, the J call TRBJ2-7; D is undetermined. The V end was cut by 6 bases, the J end by 6 bases, with 18 bases between. The CDR3 is 14 amino acids. Germline V gene data show CDR1 as MNHEY and CDR2 as SVGAGI. The CDR3 here is CASRIEFNAGEQYF. CDR3 sequence (DNA): TGTGCCAGCAGAATCGAGTTCAATGCTGGCGAGCAGTACTTC.

V is TRBV5-1 and J is TRBJ1-3; 7 nucleotides line up with TRBD1. CDR3 length: 16 amino acids. Germline lookup yields CDR1 SGHRS and CDR2 YFSETQ. The trim removed 3 bases at V and 0 bases at J, leaving 6 bases unmatched. The CDR3 loop is CASSSQGVSSGNTIYF. The CDR3 nucleotides are TGCGCCAGCAGCTCCCAGGGGGTTAGCTCTGGAAACACCATATATTTT.

The chain carries TRBV9 and TRBJ2-5; the D gene is possibly TRBD2 (5 bases). This CDR3 has 15 amino acids. V was clipped by 0 bases and J by 5 bases, with 14 bases between them. Looked up from germline, CDR1 is SGDLS and CDR2 is YYNGEE. The CDR3 DNA reads as TGTGCCAGCAGCGTAGCTTCAGAGCCGGGGGAGACCCAGTACTTC. Amino acids: CASSVASEPGETQYF.

V is TRBV5-1 and J is TRBJ1-1; 9 bases are shared with TRBD1. Trimming cost V 0 bases and J 4 bases; bases outside gene matches: 4. The length of the CDR3 is 15 residues. Germline CDR1 reads SGHRS; CDR2 reads YFSETQ. The CDR3 here is CASSLVQGASTEAFF. CDR3 in DNA: TGCGCCAGCAGCTTGGTACAGGGGGCGAGCACTGAAGCTTTCTTT. Combining the CDR3 with reference TRBV5-1 and TRBJ1-1 gives the whole variable domain KAGVTQTPRYLIKTRGQQVTLSCSPISGHRSVSWYQQTPGQGLQFLFEYFSETQRNKGNFPGRFSGRQFSNSRSEMNVSTLELGDSALYLCASSLVQGASTEAFFGQGTRLTVV.

The chain uses TRBV5-4 and TRBJ2-1; 11 nucleotides align to TRBD2. The CDR3 loop spans 15 amino acids. Unmatched junction bases numbered 8, after V lost 3 bases and J lost 9 bases. The germline gives CDR1 SGHNT, CDR2 YYREEE (reference sequence). The CDR3 loop reads CASSSQLAGAGEQFF. CDR3 DNA: TGTGCCAGCAGCTCCCAACTAGCGGGAGCAGGTGAGCAGTTCTTC.

The J gene is TRBJ2-1, the V gene TRBV4-2; 8 bases match TRBD2. The CDR3 contains 17 residues. Germline V gene data show CDR1 as LGHNA and CDR2 as YNFKEQ. Trimming at V came to 1 base and at J to 7 bases, leaving 12 bases not matched to a gene. CDR3 sequence: CASSQVGPAGDANEQFF. In DNA, the CDR3 is TGTGCCAGCAGCCAAGTGGGCCCAGCGGGAGACGCGAATGAGCAGTTCTTC.

CDR3 region: CASTLSGTQNTEAFF. CDR3 bases: TGTGCCAGCACCCTATCCGGGACACAGAACACTGAAGCTTTCTTT. The gene calls are TRBV3-1 (or the pseudogene TRBV3-2) and TRBJ1-1, with D possibly matching TRBD1 (6 bases). The CDR3 loop spans 15 amino acids. The germline gives CDR1 LGHDT, CDR2 YNNKEL (reference sequence). The V end lost 7 bases, the J end lost 1 base, and 16 bases lay between the germline ends.

The V call is TRBV11-3, the J call TRBJ2-2; D call uncertain. The V gene's germline CDR1 is SGHNT and CDR2 YENEEA. V lost 5 bases, J lost 6 bases, and 10 bases lay in between. The CDR3 has 13 amino acids. The CDR3 sequence: CASSRERPGELFF. In DNA, the CDR3 is TGTGCCAGCAGCCGCGAGAGGCCCGGGGAGCTGTTTTTT.

In this sample, this clone turned up once. Germline and junction disagree at one end, which may indicate a read error. The chain recombines TRBV19 with TRBJ2-5; 10 nucleotides agree with TRBD2. The CDR3 has 15 residues. CDR1 and CDR2 (germline): LNHDA, SQIVND (reference sequence). The CDR3 loop is CASRIAGGLGETQYF. The CDR3 DNA follows: TGTGCCAGTAGGATAGCGGGGGGATTGGGGGAGACCCAGTACTTC.

V is TRBV11-2 and J is TRBJ2-1; TRBD2 might be the D (5 bases). Germline V CDR1 and CDR2: SGHAT, FQNNGV. Trimming shortened V by 2 bases and J by 12 bases, and 8 bases separated the two germline ends. The CDR3 is 11 amino acids. CDR3 coding DNA: TGTGCCAGCAGCTTAAGCGGAACGCAGTTCTTC. Translating gives CASSLSGTQFF.

This clone occurred a few times. J is TRBJ1-1 and V is TRBV3-1 (or the pseudogene TRBV3-2); 7 bases are a match to TRBD1. Germline-derived CDR1 and CDR2 are LGHDT and YNNKEL (reference sequence). CDR3 length: 17 amino acids. With 1 base clipped from V and 0 bases from J, the junction kept 8 bases outside the gene matches. Here the CDR3 DNA reads TGTGCCAGCAGCCAAGCCTCCAGGGGGGTAGTGAACACTGAAGCTTTCTTT. Protein: CASSQASRGVVNTEAFF.

Here the CDR3 DNA reads TGTGCCAGCAGAATAAGCCAGGGCAGAGCTAACTATGGCTACACCTTC. It translates to CASRISQGRANYGYTF. The rearrangement uses TRBV28 and TRBJ1-2, with D perhaps TRBD1 (5 bases). The germline CDR1 and CDR2 sequences are MDHEN and SYDVKM. Trimming removed 6 bases at V and 0 bases at J, with 17 bases between. The CDR3 is 16 amino acids.

This chain links TRBV7-3 with TRBJ2-5; 9 bases align to TRBD2. J gave up 5 bases and V 5 bases, and 9 bases lay outside the gene matches. The CDR3 has 15 residues. The germline CDR1 and CDR2 sequences are SGHTA and FQGTGA. CDR3: CASSQAGGRGETQYF. The DNA for the CDR3 is TGTGCCAGCAGCCAAGCGGGAGGCCGAGGGGAGACCCAGTACTTC.

The chain is built from TRBV28 and TRBJ2-1; a possible D gene is TRBD2 (5 bases). CDR3 size: 14 residues. V gave up 6 bases and J gave up 0 bases, with 9 bases separating them. CDR1 is MDHEN and CDR2 is SYDVKM in the germline V gene. For the CDR3, the DNA is TGTGCCAGCAGGGACTCGCCCTCCTACAATGAGCAGTTCTTC. It is translated as CASRDSPSYNEQFF.

V usage is TRBV2 and J usage is TRBJ1-4, with a possible D match to TRBD1 (5 bases). V was shortened by 4 bases and J by 8 bases, with 11 bases between the two germline ends. The CDR3 has 13 residues. Germline V lookup: CDR1 SNHLY, CDR2 FYNNEI. In DNA form, the CDR3 reads TGTGCCAGCAGTGGTTTGGGGCTCGAAAAACTGTTTTTT. This gives the protein CASSGLGLEKLFF.

V and J are TRBV28 and TRBJ1-1; 7 bases line up with TRBD1. The germline gives CDR1 MDHEN, CDR2 SYDVKM. This CDR3 is 14 amino acids long. V shed 7 bases and J 2 bases; nucleotides not matched to a gene: 7. The CDR3 nucleotides are TGTGCCAGCACCACAGGGGACTTAAACACTGAAGCTTTCTTT. Translated: CASTTGDLNTEAFF.

This chain's CDR3 is CASKAAPSGNTIYF. In DNA, the CDR3 is TGCGCCAGCAAAGCGGCCCCATCTGGAAACACCATATATTTT. The V gene is TRBV5-1, the J gene TRBJ1-3; no firm D call. Germline V gene data show CDR1 as SGHRS and CDR2 as YFSETQ. V lost 6 bases and J 1 base, leaving 11 bases between the germline ends. This CDR3 has 14 residues.

This chain links TRBV7-9 with TRBJ2-1; D unclear. Germline V gene lookup returns CDR1 SEHNR and CDR2 FQNEAQ (reference sequence). V was shortened by 4 bases and J by 0 bases, with 10 bases between the two germline ends. The CDR3 covers 15 residues. CDR3: CASSSPGSSYNEQFF. The CDR3 region has the DNA TGTGCCAGCAGCTCCCCCGGTAGCTCCTACAATGAGCAGTTCTTC.

V usage is TRBV5-1 and J usage is TRBJ2-2; 14 positions match TRBD2. CDR1 is SGHRS, CDR2 YFSETQ, per germline. The V and J ends lost 4 bases and 4 bases, in that order; junction bases with no gene match: 3. The CDR3 sequence is 16 residues long. The CDR3 nucleotides are TGCGCCAGCAGCATCGGACTAGCGGGAGGCACCGGGGAGCTGTTTTTT. Its protein product is CASSIGLAGGTGELFF. Full variable domain (remainder filled in from reference TRBV5-1 and TRBJ2-2): KAGVTQTPRYLIKTRGQQVTLSCSPISGHRSVSWYQQTPGQGLQFLFEYFSETQRNKGNFPGRFSGRQFSNSRSEMNVSTLELGDSALYLCASSIGLAGGTGELFFGEGSRLTVL.

The chain is built from TRBV5-8 and TRBJ2-1; 11 nucleotides match TRBD1. V lost 0 bases, J lost 12 bases, and 14 bases stayed unmatched. Germline lookup yields CDR1 SGHTS and CDR2 YDEGEE. CDR3 size: 17 residues. CDR3 coding DNA: TGTGCCAGCAGCTTGGAATACGGGACAGGGGGATCTATTGGGCAGTTCTTC. Translation gives CASSLEYGTGGSIGQFF.